The entry that follows covers one TCR beta chain sequence. This entry belongs to a study of blood T cells in healthy people across ages. PCR was performed a second time for about 7 to 11 cycles using a sample-barcoded 5' primer and a J-beta primer mix. TCRdb ran MiXCR on the 5' RACE reads and lists one entry per CDR3 protein. The sample has over 450,000 distinct CDR3 sequences, more than 20% seen once. Germline-derived CDR1 and CDR2 are SQVTM and ANQGSEA. The trim removed 6 bases at V and 5 bases at J, leaving 12 bases unmatched. The CDR3 contains 15 residues. The data were also submitted as part of a second study, on T cells of mothers and their children.

Sequencing was performed on blood. This TCR derives from a boy younger than 18 in good health. The gene calls are TRBV29-1 and TRBJ1-2; 10 bases agree with TRBD1. For the CDR3, the DNA is TGCAGCGTCCTGGGCCGAAGGACAGGGGGTTATGGCTACACCTTC. Translating gives CSVLGRRTGGYGYTF. The variable domain in full, with the rest retrieved from reference TRBV29-1 and TRBJ1-2, is SAVISQKPSRDICQRGTSLTIQCQVDSQVTMMFWYRQQPGQSLTLIATANQGSEATYESGFVIDKFPISRPNLTFSTLTVSNMSPEDSSIYLCSVLGRRTGGYGYTFGSGTRLTVV.